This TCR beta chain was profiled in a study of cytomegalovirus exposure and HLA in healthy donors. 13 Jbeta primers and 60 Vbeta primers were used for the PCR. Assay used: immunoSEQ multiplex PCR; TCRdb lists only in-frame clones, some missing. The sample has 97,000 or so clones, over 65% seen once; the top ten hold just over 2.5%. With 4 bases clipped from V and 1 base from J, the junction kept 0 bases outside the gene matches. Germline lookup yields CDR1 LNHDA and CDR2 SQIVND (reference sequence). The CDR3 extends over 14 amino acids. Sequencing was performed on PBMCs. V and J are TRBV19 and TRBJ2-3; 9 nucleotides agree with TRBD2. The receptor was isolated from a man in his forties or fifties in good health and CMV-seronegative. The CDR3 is CASSTSGGTDTQYF. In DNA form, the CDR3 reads TGTGCCAGTAGTACTAGCGGGGGCACAGATACGCAGTATTTT.